The 2 T cell receptor beta chains below were found in one sample sequenced in a study of blood T cell repertoires in COVID-19. Sequenced by immunoSEQ multiplex PCR; TCRdb stores in-frame clones only, minus some. The table includes some 87,000 clones, 78% detected once. Material for sequencing was peripheral blood. The receptors stem from a human donor in a cohort sampled during active COVID-19.

V usage is TRBV25-1 and J usage is TRBJ1-2; 7 bases match TRBD1. V trimming: 5 bases; J trimming: 0 bases; junction bases outside the gene matches: 6. This CDR3 contains 15 residues. Looked up from germline, CDR1 is MGHDK and CDR2 is SYGVNS. The CDR3 coding sequence is TGTGCCAGCAGTTCGGGGGGGACAGCTAACTATGGCTACACCTTC. Translated: CASSSGGTANYGYTF.

V and J are TRBV7-2 and TRBJ1-1; no reliable D call. This CDR3 has 14 amino acids. Trimming shortened V by 4 bases and J by 3 bases, and 12 bases separated the two germline ends. Per the germline V gene, CDR1 is SGHTA and CDR2 is FQGNSA. CDR3 amino acids: CASSSLAHDTEAFF. CDR3 nucleotides: TGTGCCAGCAGCTCCTTAGCCCATGACACTGAAGCTTTCTTT.